These 22 T cell receptor beta chains share one sample of origin, sequenced in a study of T cell clonality in common variable immunodeficiency. General study points: In common variable immunodeficiency, TCR beta chains reportedly carried fewer deletions and N-nucleotide insertions.

Sequencing was performed with immunoSEQ multiplex PCR; in TCRdb, only in-frame clones are kept and a portion is missing. The sample holds roughly 17,000 clones, and no clone turns up only once. These receptors have no known antigen. Sequenced: peripheral blood mononuclear cells. These receptors were obtained from a human donor with common variable immunodeficiency.

This clone was counted only a few times. The read gets to within 3 residues of the CDR3 end, and the germline J gene fills in the rest. V is TRBV6-2 or TRBV6-3 and J is TRBJ1-1; tentative D call: TRBD1 (6 bases). Trimming pared 4 bases from V and 2 bases from J, leaving 20 bases between. This CDR3 is 17 amino acids long. Germline loops: CDR1 MNHEY, CDR2 SVGEGT. The CDR3 is CASSSGAIRAQNTEAFF. CDR3 DNA, as far as it was read: TGTGCCAGCAGTTCAGGGGCGATACGGGCGCAAAACACTGAA.

The sequenced CDR3 bases are TGTGCCAGCAGTGGGGGGGTTACCTCCTACGAG. This sequence encodes CASSGGVTSYE. Given in full, the CDR3 is CASSGGVTSYEQYF. The chain couples TRBV2 to TRBJ2-7; D possibly corresponds to TRBD2 (6 bases). The read terminates 3 residues ahead of where the CDR3 ends, so the germline J gene completes it. Germline V gene sequence: CDR1 SNHLY, CDR2 FYNNEI. CDR3 length equals 14 residues. V lost 4 bases to trimming and J lost 0 bases, with 10 bases between them. The full variable domain, completed using reference TRBV2 and TRBJ2-7, is EPEVTQTPSHQVTQMGQEVILRCVPISNHLYFYWYRQILGQKVEFLVSFYNNEISEKSEIFDDQFSVERPDGSNFTLKIRSTKLEDSAMYFCASSGGVTSYEQYFGPGTRLTVT.

Of note for this clone: The read stops 3 residues short of the end of the CDR3; the missing end is completed from the germline J gene. The genes are TRBV7-3 and TRBJ2-3; a possible D gene is TRBD1 (5 bases). This CDR3 comprises 12 residues. The germline V gene has CDR1 SGHTA and CDR2 FQGTGA. The part of the CDR3 DNA that was read is TGTGCCAGCAGCGATACAGGAAACACG. Translating it yields CASSDTGNT. The complete CDR3 reads CASSDTGNTQYF.

Points on this clone: From the germline J gene comes the end of the CDR3, since the read stops 3 residues before it. The V and J genes are TRBV19 and TRBJ2-7; weak D call: TRBD1 (6 bases). CDR3 length: 15 residues. Germline loops: CDR1 LNHDA, CDR2 SQIVND (reference sequence). V lost 4 bases, J lost 3 bases, and 16 bases lay in between. This CDR3 reads CASSRDTTGNYEQYF. Incomplete CDR3 DNA: TGTGCCAGTAGTAGGGATACGACAGGAAACTACGAG.

This clone came up many times. The read stops 3 residues short of the end of the CDR3; the missing end is completed from the germline J gene. The V call is TRBV7-6, the J call TRBJ2-1, with TRBD1 matching 11 bases. V dropped 4 bases and J dropped 4; count of bases not matched to a gene: 3. Per germline, CDR1 SGHVS and CDR2 FNYEAQ. The CDR3 is 15 amino acids. The sequenced part of the CDR3 DNA is TGTGCCAGCAGCTCGGGACAGGGGGTATACAATGAG. Its translation: CASSSGQGVYNE. The whole CDR3 is CASSSGQGVYNEQFF.

In its sample, this clone was seen a few times. The observed sequence ends 3 residues before the CDR3 terminus, with the missing tail filled in from the germline J gene. The rearrangement uses TRBV6-1 and TRBJ2-1; the D is unclear. V was clipped by 4 bases and J by 0 bases, with 13 bases between them. The CDR3 runs to 16 residues. Germline V gene lookup returns CDR1 MNHNS and CDR2 SASEGT. The part of the CDR3 DNA that was read is TGTGCCAGCAGTGCGCAAACTACGCTCTCCTACAATGAG. This encodes CASSAQTTLSYNE. The entire CDR3 protein is CASSAQTTLSYNEQFF.

Points on this clone: The CDR3 goes on 3 residues after the read ends, and that part is filled in from the germline J gene. The chain links TRBV20-1 to TRBJ1-1; maybe TRBD1 (5 bases). The CDR3 spans 15 residues. Trimming left V 4 bases short and J 4 bases short, with 19 bases between. Germline-derived CDR1 and CDR2 are DFQATT and SNEGSKA (reference sequence). CDR3 region: CSATVPGGGSTEAFF. The covered CDR3 bases are TGCAGTGCTACTGTCCCGGGGGGAGGTAGCACTGAA.

As regards this clone: Read sequence stops 3 residues before the CDR3 end, and the germline J gene provides the missing end. V and J are TRBV7-9 and TRBJ1-2; 7 bases line up with TRBD1. The CDR3 runs to 13 residues. Germline CDR1 SEHNR, CDR2 FQNEAQ (reference sequence). CDR3 bases read: TGTGCCAGTCGGGACAGCAGATTTATCGGC. Its translation: CASRDSRFIG. The whole CDR3 reads CASRDSRFIGYTF. Full variable domain (rest looked up from reference TRBV7-9 and TRBJ1-2): DTGVSQNPRHKITKRGQNVTFRCDPISEHNRLYWYRQTLGQGPEFLTYFQNEAQLEKSRLLSDRFSAERPKGSFSTLEIQRTEQGDSAMYLCASRDSRFIGYTFGSGTRLTVV.

This clone was recorded a few times. The read ends 3 residues early relative to the CDR3; the germline J gene fills the gap. The chain uses TRBV19 and TRBJ2-1; D perhaps matches TRBD2 (5 bases). Trimming removed 2 bases from V and 7 bases from J, with 21 bases in between. In germline, CDR1 is LNHDA, CDR2 SQIVND (reference sequence). The CDR3 loop spans 17 amino acids. Incomplete CDR3 DNA: TGTGCCAGTAGTATAAGGACCCTAGCAGGATTTCGGAATGAG. Translating it yields CASSIRTLAGFRNE. The full CDR3 sequence reads CASSIRTLAGFRNEQFF.

This clone has at least ten counts. The CDR3 goes on 3 residues after the read ends, and that part is filled in from the germline J gene. The rearrangement joins TRBV10-3 to TRBJ1-5, with a tentative D call TRBD1 (6 bases). The V and J ends lost 1 base and 6 bases respectively, with 13 bases between them. The CDR3 extends over 15 amino acids. From germline, CDR1 is ENHRY and CDR2 SYGVKD. The sequenced CDR3 bases are TGTGCCATCAGTGAGTTGGGGGGGCAAGGTCAGCCC. It yields the protein CAISELGGQGQP. The full CDR3 sequence reads CAISELGGQGQPQHF.

This clone came up many times. The CDR3 end is not reached by the read, which stops 3 residues before it; the germline J gene fills it in. The chain carries TRBV7-3 and TRBJ2-3; 7 nucleotides align to TRBD1. The V gene end was trimmed by 5 bases and the J gene end by 2 bases; junction bases not matched to a gene: 4. Germline-derived CDR1 and CDR2 are SGHTA and FQGTGA. This CDR3 has 14 residues. CDR3: CASSRDRNTDTQYF. The sequenced part of the CDR3 DNA is TGTGCCAGCAGCCGGGACAGAAACACAGATACG.

This clone came up a few times. The read ends 3 residues early relative to the CDR3; the germline J gene fills the gap. This chain uses TRBV7-2 with TRBJ2-5, with D possibly TRBD2 on 7 matching bases. Looked up from germline, CDR1 is SGHTA and CDR2 is FQGNSA. V lost 3 bases, J lost 4 bases, and 15 bases lay in between. This CDR3 has 15 residues. CDR3 amino acids: CASSLGRGAPETQYF. The CDR3 DNA, read in part, is TGTGCCAGCAGCTTGGGACGGGGGGCCCCAGAGACC. The entire variable domain, with the rest obtained from reference TRBV7-2 and TRBJ2-5, is as follows: GAGVSQSPSNKVTEKGKDVELRCDPISGHTALYWYRQSLGQGLEFLIYFQGNSAPDKSGLPSDRFSAERTGGSVSTLTIQRTQQEDSAVYLCASSLGRGAPETQYFGPGTRLLVL.

This clone was seen a handful of times. The read ends 3 residues early relative to the CDR3; the germline J gene fills the gap. The chain employs TRBV30 and TRBJ2-4, with a weak D call TRBD2 (6 bases). Trimming took off 1 base at V and 8 bases at J, with 15 bases between the two ends. This CDR3 comprises 14 residues. Per germline, CDR1 GTSNPN and CDR2 SVGIG (reference sequence). CDR3 residues: CAWSAGPGEDIQYF. The sequenced CDR3 bases are TGTGCCTGGAGTGCCGGGCCCGGGGAGGACATT.

On this clone: The read is 3 residues too short to cover the CDR3 end, so that end is filled in from the germline J gene. This chain uses TRBV19 with TRBJ2-3; 11 positions match TRBD2. Trimming at V came to 5 bases and at J to 3 bases, leaving 4 bases not matched to a gene. This CDR3 region has 15 residues. Germline V gene data show CDR1 as LNHDA and CDR2 as SQIVND (reference sequence). The sequenced CDR3 bases are TGTGCCAGTAGTGCGGGACTAGCGGTGACAGATACG. Translated, it gives CASSAGLAVTDT. The CDR3 in full is CASSAGLAVTDTQYF.

A remark on this clone: The observed sequence ends 3 residues before the CDR3 terminus, with the missing tail filled in from the germline J gene. The rearrangement joins TRBV7-2 to TRBJ2-7, with no clear D. Between the trimmed V and J ends, which lost 5 bases and 2 bases, there was a span of 13 bases. The CDR3 sequence is 14 residues long. Germline CDR1 SGHTA, CDR2 FQGNSA. The CDR3 bases that were read are TGTGCCAGCAGCCCTCGGGTCAGACCCTACGAG. It encodes CASSPRVRPYE. The full CDR3 reads CASSPRVRPYEQYF. Supplemented by reference TRBV7-2 and TRBJ2-7, the full variable domain reads GAGVSQSPSNKVTEKGKDVELRCDPISGHTALYWYRQSLGQGLEFLIYFQGNSAPDKSGLPSDRFSAERTGGSVSTLTIQRTQQEDSAVYLCASSPRVRPYEQYFGPGTRLTVT.

This clone was seen a few times. The read ends 3 residues shy of where the CDR3 ends; the end is completed using the germline J gene. The chain has TRBV18 and TRBJ2-3; 8 nucleotides agree with TRBD2. V lost 2 bases, J lost 5 bases, and 3 bases stayed unmatched. The CDR3 totals 14 residues. CDR1 is KGHSH and CDR2 is LQKENI in the germline V gene. The covered CDR3 bases are TGTGCCAGCTCACCAATCGCGGGGGGAGATACG. Protein sequence: CASSPIAGGDT. The whole CDR3 protein is CASSPIAGGDTQYF.

This clone was detected only a few times. The sequenced CDR3 bases are TGTGCCAGCTCAGTCGACAGGGGCTATAATTCACCC. Encoded protein: CASSVDRGYNSP. The entire CDR3 protein is CASSVDRGYNSPLHF. The gene calls are TRBV18 and TRBJ1-6; 8 bases are a match to TRBD1. Read coverage stops 3 residues before the CDR3 terminus; the germline J gene supplies the remainder. Losses at the gene ends were 5 bases for V and 3 bases for J; bases not matched to a gene: 3. Germline assignment: CDR1 KGHSH and CDR2 LQKENI. This CDR3 region has 15 residues.

In its sample, this clone was seen a few times. The sequenced fragment ends 3 residues before the CDR3 boundary, so the rest is inferred from the germline J gene. The chain links TRBV18 to TRBJ2-5, with D possibly being TRBD1 (5 bases). The CDR3 loop spans 14 amino acids. The V end was cut by 3 bases, the J end by 6 bases, with 14 bases between. Germline loops: CDR1 KGHSH, CDR2 LQKENI. The CDR3 sequence is CASSPGQGTKTQYF. The CDR3 bases that were read are TGTGCCAGCTCACCGGGGCAGGGAACGAAGACC.

Points on this clone: The CDR3 is cut off 3 residues early in the read; its end comes from the germline J gene. The rearrangement uses TRBV18 and TRBJ1-2, with a tentative D call TRBD1 (5 bases). The V end was cut by 3 bases, the J end by 4 bases, with 21 bases between. Germline-derived CDR1 and CDR2 are KGHSH and LQKENI. The CDR3 has 17 amino acids. The sequenced CDR3 bases are TGTGCCAGCTCACCGGGTGAGGGGAGATCGTTGGGCTATGGC. It yields the protein CASSPGEGRSLGYG. The entire CDR3 sequence reads CASSPGEGRSLGYGYTF. Looking up the rest from reference TRBV18 and TRBJ1-2 gives the full variable domain: NAGVMQNPRHLVRRRGQEARLRCSPMKGHSHVYWYRQLPEEGLKFMVYLQKENIIDESGMPKERFSAEFPKEGPSILRIQQVVRGDSAAYFCASSPGEGRSLGYGYTFGSGTRLTVV.

In its sample, this clone was seen a few times. With the read ending 3 residues before the CDR3 end, the germline J gene is used to fill in that end. The chain recombines TRBV7-2 with TRBJ2-5; no reliable D call. The V gene lost 0 bases and the J gene lost 3 bases, with 8 bases spanning the gap. The CDR3 runs 14 residues. In germline, CDR1 is SGHTA, CDR2 FQGNSA. The CDR3 loop is CASSLAQSKETQYF. Incomplete CDR3 DNA: TGTGCCAGCAGCTTAGCGCAGAGTAAAGAGACC.

In this sample, this clone turned up a few times. The CDR3 extends 3 residues past the end of the read, so its final part is completed from the germline J gene. The chain uses TRBV2 and TRBJ2-5; 8 bases agree with TRBD1. CDR3 size: 14 residues. The V and J ends lost 8 bases and 4 bases, in that order; junction bases with no gene match: 9. From germline, CDR1 is SNHLY and CDR2 FYNNEI. The CDR3 sequence is CASSIDRGGETQYF. CDR3 bases read: TGTGCCAGCTCCATAGACAGGGGAGGAGAGACC. The variable domain in full, with the rest retrieved from reference TRBV2 and TRBJ2-5, is EPEVTQTPSHQVTQMGQEVILRCVPISNHLYFYWYRQILGQKVEFLVSFYNNEISEKSEIFDDQFSVERPDGSNFTLKIRSTKLEDSAMYFCASSIDRGGETQYFGPGTRLLVL.

This clone has more than one count but fewer than ten. The observed sequence ends 3 residues before the CDR3 terminus, with the missing tail filled in from the germline J gene. J is TRBJ2-1 and V is TRBV7-2; 13 bases are shared with TRBD2. Germline V CDR1 and CDR2: SGHTA, FQGNSA. This CDR3 has 15 amino acids. With 4 bases clipped from V and 6 bases from J, the junction kept 3 bases outside the gene matches. The CDR3 region is CASSSGLAGFNEQFF. The CDR3 DNA, read in part, is TGTGCCAGCAGCTCGGGACTAGCGGGGTTCAATGAG.